This TCR beta chain was identified during a study of cytomegalovirus exposure and HLA in healthy donors. 60 Vbeta and 13 Jbeta primers were used in PCR. Repertoires were generated with immunoSEQ multiplex PCR, while TCRdb's copy carries only in-frame clones and drops some. This sample has some 180,000 clones, with about 79% found just once. Whole-study results and caveats: Immune exposure information available was restricted to CMV serostatus.

Germline V gene sequence: CDR1 LNHDA, CDR2 SQIVND (reference sequence). Trimming stripped 3 bases from V and 2 bases from J, with 14 bases between. This CDR3 is built from 15 residues. In the case of this clone: No antigen is known for it.

Input material: PBMCs. The sequence derives from a man aged 18-30 years in good health and CMV-seronegative. This chain uses TRBV19 with TRBJ2-7; D gene unclear. CDR3 DNA: TGTGCCAGTAGTATCTCGGCGCAGGTTACCTACGAGCAGTACTTC. Its translation is CASSISAQVTYEQYF.